This paragraph reports one T cell receptor (beta chain). Its antigen remains unidentified. The sample originates from a study of cytomegalovirus exposure and HLA in healthy donors. Study at large: Earlier work reported 117 million unique TCR beta sequences from about 180 million T cells.

PCR was performed using 60 Vbeta and 13 Jbeta primers. Data came from immunoSEQ multiplex PCR; TCRdb stores just in-frame clones and leaves some out. The repertoire holds 120,000 to 150,000 clones, with 75% to 80% as singletons. This CDR3 is built from 15 residues. The germline V gene encodes CDR1 MDHEN and CDR2 SYDVKM. V was shortened by 2 bases and J by 4 bases, with 14 bases between the two germline ends. General study results and limits: Cytomegalovirus-associated status was assigned to approximately 160 TCR beta chains.

The chain employs TRBV28 and TRBJ1-2; D ambiguous. This clonotype was obtained from a man between 40 and 49 years old in good health and CMV-seropositive. Sequencing was carried out using PBMCs. In nucleotides, the CDR3 is TGTGCCAGCAGTTTACGAGACAAACAGTTCTATGGCTACACCTTC. It encodes CASSLRDKQFYGYTF.